This TCR beta chain stems from a study of T-cell reconstitution after alpha-beta-depleted transplantation in children. Study-level findings and limits: The high TCRbeta diversity at day 60 in some patients came from surviving recipient T cells and thymic progenitors. Several hundred expanded graft clones reportedly were the source of alpha-beta T cells about two months after transplant.

Turning to this clonotype: Its specificity is not known.

As it was prepared, the TCRbeta library received unique molecular identifiers. TCRdb redid the calling of the PCR reads with MiXCR, one entry per CDR3 protein. The sample carries nearly 350,000 distinct CDR3 sequences, 15% to 20% recorded once. This CDR3 spans 17 amino acids. Germline-derived CDR1 and CDR2 are KGHSH and LQKENI. With 6 bases clipped from V and 6 bases from J, the junction kept 13 bases outside the gene matches. The clonotype was recovered from a male patient aged 2-15 years who had a stem cell transplant for acute lymphoblastic leukemia, so the T cells may come from the graft donor. The sample was PBMCs, mostly from graft donor cells, taken 360 days after TCRalphabeta/CD19-depleted stem cell transplant. The chain combines TRBV18 with TRBJ2-3; 12 bases are a match to TRBD1. The CDR3 here is CASSSMTGTGGEDTQYF. CDR3 sequence (DNA): TGTGCCAGCTCGTCAATGACCGGGACAGGGGGCGAGGATACGCAGTATTTT.